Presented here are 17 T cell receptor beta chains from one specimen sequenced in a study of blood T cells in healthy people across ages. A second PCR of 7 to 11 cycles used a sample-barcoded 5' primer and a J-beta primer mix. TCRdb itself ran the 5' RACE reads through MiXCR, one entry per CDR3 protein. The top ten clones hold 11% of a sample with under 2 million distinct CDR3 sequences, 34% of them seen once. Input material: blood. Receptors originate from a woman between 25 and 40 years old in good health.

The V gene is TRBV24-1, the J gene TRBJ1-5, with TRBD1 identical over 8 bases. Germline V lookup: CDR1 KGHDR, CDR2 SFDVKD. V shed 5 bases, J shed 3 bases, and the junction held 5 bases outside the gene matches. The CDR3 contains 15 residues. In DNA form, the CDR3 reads TGTGCCACCAGTGCAACGACAGGGGTCAATCAGCCCCAGCATTTT. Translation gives CATSATTGVNQPQHF.

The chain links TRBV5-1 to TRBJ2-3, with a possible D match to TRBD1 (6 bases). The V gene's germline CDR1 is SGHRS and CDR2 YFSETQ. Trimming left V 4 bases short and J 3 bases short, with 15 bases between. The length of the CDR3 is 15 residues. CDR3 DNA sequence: TGCGCCAGCAGCCGCGAGGGGGAGAAGACAGATACGCAGTATTTT. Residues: CASSREGEKTDTQYF. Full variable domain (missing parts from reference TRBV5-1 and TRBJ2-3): KAGVTQTPRYLIKTRGQQVTLSCSPISGHRSVSWYQQTPGQGLQFLFEYFSETQRNKGNFPGRFSGRQFSNSRSEMNVSTLELGDSALYLCASSREGEKTDTQYFGPGTRLTVL.

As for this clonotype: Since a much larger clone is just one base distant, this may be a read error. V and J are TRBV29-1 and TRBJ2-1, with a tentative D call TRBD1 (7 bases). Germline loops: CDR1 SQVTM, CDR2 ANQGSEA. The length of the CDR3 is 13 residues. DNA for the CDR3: TGCAGCGTATTCAGGGGGGAATACAATGAGCGGTTCTTC. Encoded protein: CSVFRGEYNERFF.

The CDR3 protein is CASRSRTGNYGYTF. For the CDR3, the DNA is TGTGCCAGCAGGTCTAGGACAGGGAACTATGGCTACACCTTC. The chain has TRBV28 and TRBJ1-2; TRBD1 matches at 8 bases. Looked up from germline, CDR1 is MDHEN and CDR2 is SYDVKM. The V gene end was trimmed by 6 bases and the J gene end by 2 bases; junction bases not matched to a gene: 5. There are 14 residues in the CDR3.

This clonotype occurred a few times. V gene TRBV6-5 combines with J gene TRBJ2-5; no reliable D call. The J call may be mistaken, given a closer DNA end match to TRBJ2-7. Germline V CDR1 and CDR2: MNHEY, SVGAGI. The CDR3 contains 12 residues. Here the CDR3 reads CASGSGDYEQYF. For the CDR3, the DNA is TGTGCCAGCGGTTCTGGGGATTACGAGCAGTACTTC.

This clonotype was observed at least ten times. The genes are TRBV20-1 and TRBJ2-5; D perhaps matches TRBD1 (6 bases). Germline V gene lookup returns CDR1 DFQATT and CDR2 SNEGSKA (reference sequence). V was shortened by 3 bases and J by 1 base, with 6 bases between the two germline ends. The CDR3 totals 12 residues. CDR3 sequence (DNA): TGCAGTGCTAGGGACAGCCAAGAGACCCAGTACTTC. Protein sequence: CSARDSQETQYF.

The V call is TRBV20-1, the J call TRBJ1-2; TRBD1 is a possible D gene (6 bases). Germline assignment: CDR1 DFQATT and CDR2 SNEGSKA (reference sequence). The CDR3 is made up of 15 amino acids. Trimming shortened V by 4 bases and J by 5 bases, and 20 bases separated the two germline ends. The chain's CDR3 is CSATLGGGGGYGYTF. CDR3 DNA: TGCAGTGCTACTCTAGGGGGAGGAGGAGGGTATGGCTACACCTTC.

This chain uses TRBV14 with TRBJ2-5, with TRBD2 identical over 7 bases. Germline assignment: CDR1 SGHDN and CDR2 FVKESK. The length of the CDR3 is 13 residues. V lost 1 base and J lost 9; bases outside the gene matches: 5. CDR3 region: CASSQGGAGAQYF. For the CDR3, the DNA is TGTGCCAGCAGCCAAGGGGGTGCGGGAGCCCAGTACTTC.

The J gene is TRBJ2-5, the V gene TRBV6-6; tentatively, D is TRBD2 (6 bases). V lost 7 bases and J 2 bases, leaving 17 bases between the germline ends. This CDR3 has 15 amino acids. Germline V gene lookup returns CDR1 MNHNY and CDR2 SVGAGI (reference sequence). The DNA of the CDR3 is TGTGCCAGCACCCGGGGGTTGGGGAGACAAGAGACCCAGTACTTC. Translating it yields CASTRGLGRQETQYF.

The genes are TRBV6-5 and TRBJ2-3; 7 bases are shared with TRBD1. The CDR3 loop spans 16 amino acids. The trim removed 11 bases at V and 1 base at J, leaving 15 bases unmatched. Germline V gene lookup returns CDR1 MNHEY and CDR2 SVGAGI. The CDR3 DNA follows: TGTGCCTCGAGGGGGCTAGGTGGGTCTGGCACAGATACGCAGTATTTT. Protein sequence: CASRGLGGSGTDTQYF.

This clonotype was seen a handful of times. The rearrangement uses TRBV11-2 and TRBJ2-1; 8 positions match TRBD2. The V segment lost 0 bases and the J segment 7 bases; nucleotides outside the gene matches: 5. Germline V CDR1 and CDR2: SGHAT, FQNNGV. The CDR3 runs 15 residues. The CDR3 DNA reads TGTGCCAGCAGCTTAGACGGGGGGGCCACAAATGAGCAGTTCTTC. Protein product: CASSLDGGATNEQFF. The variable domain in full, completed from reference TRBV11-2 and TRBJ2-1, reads EAGVAQSPRYKIIEKRQSVAFWCNPISGHATLYWYQQILGQGPKLLIQFQNNGVVDDSQLPKDRFSAERLKGVDSTLKIQPAKLEDSAVYLCASSLDGGATNEQFFGPGTRLTVL.

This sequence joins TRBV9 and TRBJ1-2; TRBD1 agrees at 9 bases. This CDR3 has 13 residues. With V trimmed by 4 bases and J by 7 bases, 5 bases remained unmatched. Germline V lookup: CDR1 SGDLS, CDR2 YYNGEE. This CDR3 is CASSPNRGLGYTF. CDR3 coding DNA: TGTGCCAGCAGCCCTAACAGGGGGCTTGGCTACACCTTC.

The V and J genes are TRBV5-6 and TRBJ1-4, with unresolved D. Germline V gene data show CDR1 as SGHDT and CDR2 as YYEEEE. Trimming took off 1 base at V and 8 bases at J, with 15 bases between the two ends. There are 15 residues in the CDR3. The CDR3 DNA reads TGTGCCAGCAGCTTGAGCTTCAGGCCCCTAGAAAAACTGTTTTTT. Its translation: CASSLSFRPLEKLFF.

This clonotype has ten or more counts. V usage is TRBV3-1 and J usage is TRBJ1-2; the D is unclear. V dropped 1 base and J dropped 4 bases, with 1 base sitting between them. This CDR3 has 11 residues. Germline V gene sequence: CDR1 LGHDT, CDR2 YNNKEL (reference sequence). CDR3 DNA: TGTGCCAGCAGCCAAGCCTATGGCTACACCTTC. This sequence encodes CASSQAYGYTF.

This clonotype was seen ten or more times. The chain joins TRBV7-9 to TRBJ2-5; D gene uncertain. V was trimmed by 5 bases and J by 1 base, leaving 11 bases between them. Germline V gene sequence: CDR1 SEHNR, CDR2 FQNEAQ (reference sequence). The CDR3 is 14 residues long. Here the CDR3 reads CASSPSRPQETQYF. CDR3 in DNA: TGTGCCAGCAGCCCCAGTAGGCCCCAAGAGACCCAGTACTTC.

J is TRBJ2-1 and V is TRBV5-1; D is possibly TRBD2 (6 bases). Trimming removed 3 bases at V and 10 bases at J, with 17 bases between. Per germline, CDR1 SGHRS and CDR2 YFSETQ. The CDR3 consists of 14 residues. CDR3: CASSWVGGREEQFF. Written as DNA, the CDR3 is TGCGCCAGCAGCTGGGTGGGGGGACGGGAGGAGCAGTTCTTC.

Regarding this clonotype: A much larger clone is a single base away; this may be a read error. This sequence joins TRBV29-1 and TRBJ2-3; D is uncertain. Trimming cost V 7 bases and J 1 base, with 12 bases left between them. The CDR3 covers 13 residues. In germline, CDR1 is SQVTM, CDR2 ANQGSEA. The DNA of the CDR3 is TGCAGCGCTGTCGGCGTTCGCACAGATACGCAGTATTTT. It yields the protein CSAVGVRTDTQYF.